One TCR beta chain is described in this entry. No antigen is known for it. These data are taken from a study of blood T cell dynamics during melanoma immunotherapy. Overall study context: First-line therapy was either pembrolizumab or nivolumab with ipilimumab for metastatic melanoma.

The study's findings and limits: Immune-effector CD8+ cells best matched cell-free DNA CDR3 sequences and were most clonal.

This sample's time point: week 3, after first cycle of checkpoint inhibitor. TIE cells were CD3+ CD4- CD8+ CD45RA- CD45RO-high CD27- CCR7- memory T cells. Apart from a couple of fast progressors, RECIST 1.1 response was judged 12 weeks post-infusion. V was pared by 1 base and J by 4 bases, with 10 bases between. Germline CDR1 is LGHNA and CDR2 is YSLEER. The CDR3 is 14 amino acids. The assay received all extracted DNA from sorted CD8+ subsets. Clones were read by immunoSEQ multiplex PCR, and TCRdb kept only the in-frame ones, dropping some. The sample shows some 2,200 clones, 75% to 85% of them seen only once.

The starting material was CD8+ T cells from blood, obtained from a patient treated with checkpoint blockade. The TCR was taken from a human donor with melanoma. This chain connects TRBV4-3 to TRBJ2-5, with D perhaps matching TRBD2 (6 bases). CDR3 region: CASSQAGRGETQYF. The CDR3 coding sequence is TGCGCCAGCAGCCAAGCTGGGCGGGGAGAGACCCAGTACTTC.